This T cell receptor beta chain originates from a study of shared clonotypes between healthy human individuals. Study conclusions and caveats: Represented diversity (both genetic and exposure-history) was limited by the small number of donors.

Across several immunoSEQ plates, the genomic DNA of each subset was split evenly. Ten immunoSEQ deep assay plates were used to sequence the DNA of unsorted PBMCs. Only in-frame clones appear in the TCRdb table, and some are missing; sequencing was by immunoSEQ multiplex PCR. The table lists hundreds of thousands of clones, around 77% of them singletons, with about 12% in the top ten. There are a few counts of this clone. Antigen unknown. The receptor was derived from a woman aged 40 to 50 in good health. Some clones in this sample may be carry-over from other donors' samples. Sequencing input: PBMCs.

DNA for the CDR3: TGTGCCAGCTCACCACCGGATGTAAGGGAGCAGTACTTC. Translating it yields CASSPPDVREQYF. The genes are TRBV18 and TRBJ2-7; D remains unclear. Germline CDR1 KGHSH, CDR2 LQKENI. The CDR3 is 13 residues long. Trimming took 0 bases from V and 7 from J, leaving 10 bases between them.